This TCR beta chain comes out of a study of T cells in Graves' hyperthyroidism and ophthalmopathy. Deletions cut 6 bases from V and 8 bases from J, with 8 bases between. The germline V gene has CDR1 MNHEY and CDR2 SVGEGT. The CDR3 extends over 11 amino acids. RNA transcripts provided the source from which TCR beta CDR3 regions were amplified. First-round RT-PCR with HTBI primers amplified the TCR CDR3 region. TCRdb redid the calling of the multiplex PCR reads with MiXCR, one entry per CDR3 protein. This sample has around 200,000 distinct CDR3 sequences, with about a sixth found just once. The sample was blood. The chain combines TRBV6-2 or TRBV6-3 with TRBJ2-1; D possibly corresponds to TRBD1 (5 bases). The sequence came from a woman aged 45-60 years with Graves' hyperthyroidism. The CDR3 protein is CASRLRDEQFF. In DNA form, the CDR3 reads TGTGCCAGCAGGCTCAGGGATGAGCAGTTCTTC.